This passage covers 23 T cell receptor beta chains from one sample sequenced in a study of shared clonotypes between healthy human individuals. Generated by immunoSEQ multiplex PCR, the TCRdb table keeps only in-frame clones and is missing some. Among about 500,000 clones listed, around 77% were seen once. Sequenced sample: PBMCs. The receptors stem from a woman between 40 and 55 years old in good health. Some clones in this sample may be carry-over from other donors' samples.

The V call is TRBV11-3, the J call TRBJ2-5; the D gene is possibly TRBD1 (5 bases). The CDR3 extends over 14 amino acids. The germline V gene has CDR1 SGHNT and CDR2 YENEEA. V dropped 2 bases and J dropped 2 bases, with 9 bases sitting between them. The CDR3 DNA sequence: TGTGCCAGCAGCTTATCAGGGTTTCAAGAGACCCAGTACTTC. It encodes CASSLSGFQETQYF.

This clone was counted only a few times. V is TRBV2 and J is TRBJ1-2, with D perhaps matching TRBD1 (6 bases). CDR1 and CDR2 from the germline V gene are SNHLY and FYNNEI. With 4 bases removed from V and 4 bases from J, the gap between germline ends came to 16 bases. The CDR3 covers 15 residues. In DNA form, the CDR3 reads TGTGCCAGCAGTGCCCTCCGGGACATAGGCTATGGCTACACCTTC. It translates to CASSALRDIGYGYTF.

On this clone: This clone may be a read error of a much larger clone one base away. The chain recombines TRBV11-1 with TRBJ1-4; D remains ambiguous. This CDR3 is 14 amino acids long. Trimming removed 7 bases from V and 5 bases from J, with 14 bases in between. Germline CDR1 reads SGHAT; CDR2 reads FQDESV (reference sequence). CDR3 sequence: CASTKNRTNEKLFF. In DNA, the CDR3 is TGTGCCAGCACCAAGAACAGAACGAATGAAAAACTGTTTTTT.

This clone was observed many times. Other DNA sequences in this sample translate to the same CDR3. The chain carries TRBV18 and TRBJ1-1; D perhaps matches TRBD1 (6 bases). This CDR3 contains 18 residues. CDR1 KGHSH and CDR2 LQKENI come from the germline V gene. V gave up 3 bases and J gave up 1 base, with 21 bases separating them. Here the CDR3 reads CASSPSGGPEGPNTEAFF. CDR3 nucleotide sequence: TGTGCCAGCTCACCCTCCGGGGGGCCCGAGGGACCGAACACTGAAGCTTTCTTT.

CDR3 in DNA: TGTGCCAGCAGCCAGAGGGACAGGGAGGACAATGAGCAGTTCTTC. It codes for CASSQRDREDNEQFF. The V gene is TRBV7-9, the J gene TRBJ2-1; 9 bases are a match to TRBD1. This CDR3 contains 15 residues. CDR1 and CDR2 from the germline V gene are SEHNR and FQNEAQ (reference sequence). J lost 5 bases, V lost 5 bases, and 7 bases had no gene match.

With regard to this clone: It may be a read error: a sequence one base away is much more abundant. The same CDR3 is also encoded by other DNA sequences in this sample. The chain joins TRBV30 to TRBJ1-1; tentative D call: TRBD1 (6 bases). Germline V gene sequence: CDR1 GTSNPN, CDR2 SVGIG (reference sequence). This CDR3 is 15 amino acids long. The CDR3 region is CAWSLGQKRNTEAFF. The CDR3 nucleotides are TGTGCCTGGAGCCTCGGACAGAAAAGGAACACCGAAGCTTTCTTT.

This chain joins TRBV7-9 and TRBJ2-1; 7 bases fit TRBD2. The CDR3 sequence is 15 residues long. CDR1 SEHNR and CDR2 FQNEAQ come from the germline V gene (reference sequence). V gave up 5 bases and J gave up 9 bases; unmatched junction bases: 13. The CDR3 protein is CASSPQASGHGEQFF. DNA for the CDR3: TGTGCCAGCAGCCCCCAAGCTAGCGGACACGGTGAGCAGTTCTTC.

This chain joins TRBV6-5 and TRBJ1-1, with D hard to call. This CDR3 region has 15 residues. Trimming took 6 bases from V and 0 from J, leaving 14 bases between them. Germline V gene sequence: CDR1 MNHEY, CDR2 SVGAGI. The CDR3 DNA follows: TGTGCCAGCAGGGTCCCTGGGCAGATGAACACTGAAGCTTTCTTT. Protein product: CASRVPGQMNTEAFF.

Note on this clone: A read error is possible here, since a much larger clone lies one base away. This CDR3 is also generated by other DNA sequences in the sample. The chain employs TRBV27 and TRBJ2-1; 7 nucleotides agree with TRBD1. CDR1 is MNHEY and CDR2 is SMNVEV in the germline V gene (reference sequence). This CDR3 is 15 amino acids long. CDR3 in amino acids: CASSPRQGFYNEQFF. DNA of the CDR3: TGTGCTAGCAGTCCCCGACAGGGTTTCTACAATGAGCAGTTCTTC.

The chain uses TRBV11-3 and TRBJ2-7, with TRBD1 matching 11 bases. J was trimmed by 5 bases and V by 0 bases; bases with no gene match: 3. The length of the CDR3 is 15 residues. In germline, CDR1 is SGHNT, CDR2 YENEEA. This CDR3 is CASSLDGQGADEQYF. The DNA for the CDR3 is TGTGCCAGCAGCTTAGATGGACAGGGGGCTGACGAGCAGTACTTC.

The rearrangement links TRBV4-1 to TRBJ1-3; weak D call: TRBD1 (6 bases). Germline loops: CDR1 MGHRA, CDR2 YSYEKL. The ends were cut back, 4 bases at V and 0 bases at J, with 16 bases in the middle. CDR3 size: 17 residues. CDR3 bases: TGCGCCAGCAGCCCCGGCCCACAGGGTAACTCTGGAAACACCATATATTTT. Translating gives CASSPGPQGNSGNTIYF.

The chain links TRBV19 to TRBJ2-7, with D possibly being TRBD2 (6 bases). The CDR3 has 14 amino acids. The germline CDR1 and CDR2 sequences are LNHDA and SQIVND (reference sequence). Trimming shortened V by 1 base and J by 2 bases, and 9 bases separated the two germline ends. CDR3 coding DNA: TGTGCCAGTAGTATAGGACTAGAGGCCTACGAGCAGTACTTC. Protein: CASSIGLEAYEQYF. Drawing the rest from reference TRBV19 and TRBJ2-7, the complete variable domain is DGGITQSPKYLFRKEGQNVTLSCEQNLNHDAMYWYRQDPGQGLRLIYYSQIVNDFQKGDIAEGYSVSREKKESFPLTVTSAQKNPTAFYLCASSIGLEAYEQYFGPGTRLTVT.

This chain links TRBV6-1 with TRBJ2-7; the D gene is possibly TRBD2 (6 bases). The CDR3 runs 14 residues. Germline V gene data show CDR1 as MNHNS and CDR2 as SASEGT. Trimming took off 6 bases at V and 3 bases at J, with 15 bases between the two ends. The CDR3 sequence is CASSRGTADYEQYF. The CDR3 DNA reads as TGTGCCAGCAGCCGCGGGACGGCTGACTACGAGCAGTACTTC.

The V and J genes are TRBV4-1 and TRBJ2-7; 7 nucleotides agree with TRBD1. There are 13 residues in the CDR3. Germline CDR1 and CDR2: MGHRA and YSYEKL. The junction had 3 bases not matched to a gene; V was cut back by 4 bases and J by 3 bases. The CDR3 spells CASSRRQGYEQYF. The CDR3 DNA is TGCGCCAGCAGCCGCCGACAGGGCTACGAGCAGTACTTC.

The chain recombines TRBV19 with TRBJ1-1; a weak D match, TRBD1 (6 bases). CDR1 and CDR2 from the germline V gene are LNHDA and SQIVND (reference sequence). The CDR3 contains 14 residues. The ends were cut back, 6 bases at V and 0 bases at J, with 11 bases in the middle. In DNA, the CDR3 is TGTGCCAGTAGGCAGGGGAGCATGAACACTGAAGCTTTCTTT. Its protein product is CASRQGSMNTEAFF.

This clone was counted ten times or more. The chain is built from TRBV11-2 and TRBJ2-5; 7 positions agree with TRBD1. The CDR3 has 13 residues. Per germline, CDR1 SGHAT and CDR2 FQNNGV. The V segment lost 5 bases and the J segment 4 bases; nucleotides outside the gene matches: 4. DNA for the CDR3: TGTGCCAGCAGCACCACAGGGGCAGAGACCCAGTACTTC. It encodes CASSTTGAETQYF.

As concerns this clone: This CDR3 fails to terminate in the conserved phenylalanine or tryptophan, so it likely reflects a read error. The same CDR3 also results from other DNA sequences found in this sample. V is TRBV30 and J is TRBJ2-7, with D perhaps TRBD1 (5 bases). V was trimmed by 3 bases and J by 5 bases, leaving 11 bases between them. The germline gives CDR1 GTSNPN, CDR2 SVGIG (reference sequence). The CDR3 is made up of 12 amino acids. CDR3 bases: TGTGCCTGGAGCCCCAGGGTCAACGAGCAGTACCTC. This gives the protein CAWSPRVNEQYL.

This clone was recorded a few times. The J gene is TRBJ1-5, the V gene TRBV2; D is unclear. This CDR3 region has 14 residues. CDR1 SNHLY and CDR2 FYNNEI come from the germline V gene. The V gene lost 8 bases and the J gene lost 2 bases, with 13 bases spanning the gap. The CDR3 here is CASLLSRGNQPQHF. CDR3 coding DNA: TGTGCCAGCCTACTCAGCAGAGGCAATCAGCCCCAGCATTTT.

The V call is TRBV19, the J call TRBJ2-1; D unclear. The CDR3 spans 12 residues. Germline V gene sequence: CDR1 LNHDA, CDR2 SQIVND (reference sequence). Trimming stripped 2 bases from V and 7 bases from J, with 6 bases between. The CDR3 region has the DNA TGTGCCAGTAGTATAATCGGAAATGAGCAGTTCTTC. It encodes CASSIIGNEQFF.

A note on this clone: A clone one base away is much larger, so this may be a read error. V is TRBV30 and J is TRBJ1-5; maybe TRBD1 (6 bases). The length of the CDR3 is 14 residues. Germline-derived CDR1 and CDR2 are GTSNPN and SVGIG (reference sequence). CDR3 coding DNA: TGTGCCTGGCCTCCGGGACATAGCAATCAGCCCCGGCATTTT. Its protein is CAWPPGHSNQPRHF.

The chain links TRBV5-1 to TRBJ2-7; D not certain. Germline V CDR1 and CDR2: SGHRS, YFSETQ. The V end lost 0 bases, the J end lost 0 bases, and 13 bases lay between the germline ends. This CDR3 has 16 residues. CDR3 sequence: CASSLAYSPSSYEQYF. CDR3 DNA: TGCGCCAGCAGCTTGGCCTACAGCCCGAGCTCCTACGAGCAGTACTTC.

Note on this clone: A far bigger clonotype differs at one base, so this is likely a read error. This chain joins TRBV29-1 and TRBJ2-7, with 7 bases aligning to TRBD1. The germline gives CDR1 SQVTM, CDR2 ANQGSEA. The CDR3 runs 14 residues. Germline trimming cut 7 bases from V and 0 bases from J; bases unmatched to any gene: 9. The CDR3 spells CSATTGSSSYEQYF. CDR3 DNA: TGCAGCGCTACGACAGGGAGTTCCTCCTACGAGCAGTACTTC.

The gene calls are TRBV15 and TRBJ1-6; D is undetermined. Germline CDR1 is LNHNV and CDR2 is YYDKDF (reference sequence). Trimming shortened V by 0 bases and J by 5 bases, and 14 bases separated the two germline ends. The CDR3 sequence is 17 residues long. The CDR3 here is CATSRDLANVHNSPLHF. For the CDR3, the DNA is TGTGCCACCAGCAGAGATTTAGCAAACGTCCATAATTCACCCCTCCACTTT.